What follows are 14 T cell receptor beta chains derived from one specimen sequenced in a study of cytomegalovirus exposure and HLA in healthy donors. The PCR was carried out with 60 Vbeta primers and 13 Jbeta primers. The data were produced by immunoSEQ multiplex PCR, yet TCRdb's version contains in-frame clones alone and is incomplete. The data show approximately 120,000 clones, with 76% seen just once and more than 10% held by the top ten. Sequencing input: PBMCs. Receptor source: a woman aged 40 to 50 in good health and CMV-seropositive.

The chain is built from TRBV30 and TRBJ2-2; tentative D call: TRBD1 (6 bases). The CDR3 sequence is 14 residues long. CDR1 and CDR2 from the germline V gene are GTSNPN and SVGIG (reference sequence). Trimming left V 3 bases short and J 2 bases short, with 10 bases between. The CDR3 DNA reads as TGTGCCTGGAGCCCGGGACAAAACACCGGGGAGCTGTTTTTT. This gives the protein CAWSPGQNTGELFF.

This clone has just a few counts. The rearrangement uses TRBV5-4 and TRBJ2-2; 7 positions match TRBD1. The CDR3 spans 15 residues. The germline V gene encodes CDR1 SGHNT and CDR2 YYREEE (reference sequence). V was pared by 5 bases and J by 6 bases, with 10 bases of the junction left unmatched. The CDR3 DNA sequence: TGTGCCAGCAGAAATACAGGGGCCTCTCCCGGGGAGCTGTTTTTT. This sequence encodes CASRNTGASPGELFF.

The chain couples TRBV11-2 to TRBJ2-2, with a tentative D call TRBD2 (5 bases). Germline V gene lookup returns CDR1 SGHAT and CDR2 FQNNGV. The V end was cut by 4 bases, the J end by 0 bases, with 9 bases between. The CDR3 totals 15 residues. Here the CDR3 DNA reads TGTGCCAGCAGCTCCCTACTAGCGAACACCGGGGAGCTGTTTTTT. Translation: CASSSLLANTGELFF.

The chain uses TRBV2 and TRBJ1-2; TRBD1 agrees at 7 bases. CDR1 SNHLY and CDR2 FYNNEI come from the germline V gene. The CDR3 spans 14 residues. J gave up 2 bases and V 11 bases, and 11 bases lay outside the gene matches. For the CDR3, the DNA is TGTGCCGGCTGGACAGGAGAATCAAACTATGGCTACACCTTC. Protein: CAGWTGESNYGYTF.

The chain uses TRBV18 and TRBJ2-2; the D gene is possibly TRBD1 (6 bases). The germline V and J ends were trimmed by 3 bases and 8 bases, with 13 bases remaining between them. The CDR3 loop spans 14 amino acids. The germline V gene has CDR1 KGHSH and CDR2 LQKENI. This CDR3 is CASSPPQGVGELFF. CDR3 DNA sequence: TGTGCCAGCTCACCGCCACAGGGTGTGGGGGAGCTGTTTTTT.

This clone came up a few times. The chain has TRBV10-1 and TRBJ2-7, with D possibly TRBD1 on 6 matching bases. CDR3 length: 13 amino acids. From germline, CDR1 is WNHNN and CDR2 SYGVQD (reference sequence). Trimming removed 0 bases from V and 9 bases from J, with 12 bases in between. CDR3 loop: CASSESPGVVQYF. CDR3 coding DNA: TGCGCCAGCAGTGAGTCTCCAGGGGTGGTGCAGTACTTC.

The chain couples TRBV6-1 to TRBJ1-1; D not resolved. Germline CDR1 MNHNS, CDR2 SASEGT. V gave up 4 bases and J gave up 2 bases, with 11 bases separating them. This CDR3 is built from 14 residues. The CDR3 DNA sequence: TGTGCCAGCAGTGGCTGGGGAGTCAACACTGAAGCTTTCTTT. Protein sequence: CASSGWGVNTEAFF.

This clone has only a few counts. The chain uses TRBV2 and TRBJ2-5; 12 nucleotides line up with TRBD1. This CDR3 spans 15 amino acids. CDR1 is SNHLY, CDR2 FYNNEI, per germline. V shed 4 bases and J 4 bases; nucleotides not matched to a gene: 4. The CDR3: CASSGDRGPSETQYF. CDR3 sequence (DNA): TGTGCCAGCAGTGGGGACAGGGGGCCTTCAGAGACCCAGTACTTC.

The rearrangement joins TRBV27 to TRBJ1-1; possibly TRBD1 for D (6 bases). The germline V gene has CDR1 MNHEY and CDR2 SMNVEV (reference sequence). CDR3 length: 15 amino acids. Trimming took off 4 bases at V and 1 base at J, with 13 bases between the two ends. The DNA of the CDR3 is TGTGCCAGCAGTTCATTGGACAGACCGAACACTGAAGCTTTCTTT. Translated, it gives CASSSLDRPNTEAFF.

The chain couples TRBV5-1 to TRBJ1-1; D not certain. Germline assignment: CDR1 SGHRS and CDR2 YFSETQ. CDR3 length: 14 residues. The V and J ends lost 2 bases and 3 bases respectively, with 11 bases between them. The CDR3, as DNA: TGCGCCAGCAGCTTAGATACCGGGGACACTGAAGCTTTCTTT. Amino acids: CASSLDTGDTEAFF.

The V gene is TRBV6-6, the J gene TRBJ1-4, with D unresolved. The CDR3 has 14 residues. Germline V lookup: CDR1 MNHNY, CDR2 SVGAGI (reference sequence). The V gene lost 5 bases and the J gene lost 6 bases, with 13 bases spanning the gap. For the CDR3, the DNA is TGTGCCAGCAGTAACCATGCGGAGGATGAAAAACTGTTTTTT. Residues: CASSNHAEDEKLFF.

A few counts support this clone. The CDR3 spells CASSSDHSSSYEQYF. DNA of the CDR3: TGCGCCAGCAGCAGTGACCACAGTAGCTCCTACGAGCAGTACTTC. V and J are TRBV5-1 and TRBJ2-7; D unresolved. The V end lost 4 bases, the J end lost 0 bases, and 14 bases lay between the germline ends. CDR1 and CDR2 (germline): SGHRS, YFSETQ. This CDR3 has 15 residues.

The V gene is TRBV5-1, the J gene TRBJ2-7, with TRBD1 matching over 9 bases. The junction had 8 bases not matched to a gene; V was cut back by 0 bases and J by 4 bases. The CDR3 runs to 16 residues. Germline V CDR1 and CDR2: SGHRS, YFSETQ. The CDR3 bases are TGCGCCAGCAGCTTGGGAGGATTGGGACAGGGTTACGAGCAGTACTTC. It encodes CASSLGGLGQGYEQYF.

This clone has only a few counts. The chain recombines TRBV19 with TRBJ2-2, with D possibly matching TRBD1 (6 bases). The germline V gene encodes CDR1 LNHDA and CDR2 SQIVND (reference sequence). The V and J ends lost 7 bases and 1 base respectively, with 10 bases between them. The CDR3 extends over 14 amino acids. The CDR3 DNA is TGTGCCAGTACAGGGGCCATGAACACCGGGGAGCTGTTTTTT. This encodes CASTGAMNTGELFF.